This is a list of T cell receptor beta chains from one sample in a study of cytomegalovirus exposure and HLA in healthy donors. Generated by immunoSEQ multiplex PCR, the TCRdb table keeps only in-frame clones and is missing some. Of 130,000 or so clones listed, roughly 80% were seen once; the top ten hold around 3.4%. Sequenced sample: PBMCs. The receptors here all came from a man aged 40-55 years in good health and CMV-seronegative. The CDR3 runs from the conserved cysteine through the conserved F or W. The D gene is left open where the match is weak. Clone size is stated in some rows and not others, as once, few, many or a class when expanded.

j_call clone_size v_call d_call cdr3_nt cdr3_aa
TRBJ1-1 . TRBV30 . TGTGCCTGGGGGACATCAGGACGTGGGAACACTGAAGCTTTCTTT CAWGTSGRGNTEAFF
TRBJ2-7 . TRBV23-1 TRBD2 TGCGCCAGCAGTCAATCCATGGTTGGACTAGCGGGCTCCTACGAGCAGTACTTC CASSQSMVGLAGSYEQYF
TRBJ1-1 . TRBV7-3 . TGTGCCAGCAGCTTCCAGGGGAACACTGAAGCTTTCTTT CASSFQGNTEAFF
TRBJ1-1 . TRBV15 . TGTGCCACCGCAAGGGAGGACACTGAAGCTTTCTTT CATAREDTEAFF
TRBJ1-1 once TRBV28 . TGTGCCAGCAGTTTTCAGGGGAGCGGAGCTTTCTTT CASSFQGSGAFF
TRBJ1-6 once TRBV5-1 TRBD1 TGCGCCAGCAGCTCTGATCGGCGGGACAGGGGAACGAATTCACCCCTCCACTTT CASSSDRRDRGTNSPLHF
TRBJ2-7 . TRBV10-2 . TGCGCCAGCAGTGACCCCACAGGGAAGTCTCCAGGCTACGAGCAGTACTTC CASSDPTGKSPGYEQYF
TRBJ2-7 . TRBV7-3 TRBD1 TGTGCCAGCAGCTTAGGGACAGGGAGATCCTACGAGCAGTACTTC CASSLGTGRSYEQYF
TRBJ2-5 once TRBV6-5 TRBD2 TGTGCCAGCAGTTACTCGGCTAGCGGGGGCCAAGAGACCCAGTACTTC CASSYSASGGQETQYF
TRBJ1-5 . TRBV19 . TGTGCCAGTAGTATTGTTGGGGGGGCCGGCAATCAGCCCCAGCATTTT CASSIVGGAGNQPQHF
TRBJ2-7 . TRBV5-1 . TGCGCCAGCAGCTTAGTAGACAGGACCTACGAGCAGTACTTC CASSLVDRTYEQYF
TRBJ1-2 once TRBV27 . TGTGCCAGCCGCGGCGGGGGTGGCTACACCTTC CASRGGGGYTF
TRBJ1-1 . TRBV12-2 . TGTGCAAGTCGCTTAGCGCTCCAGAAGAGTGGGCTCATGAACACTGAAGCTTTCTTT CASRLALQKSGLMNTEAFF
TRBJ1-1 . TRBV28 . TGTGCCAGCAGTTTTGGGGCCCTCGGAGCTTTCTTT CASSFGALGAFF
TRBJ2-2 . TRBV19 TRBD2 TGTGCCACGGGAGGGGACTTCCAGGAGTATACCGGGGAGCTGTTTTTT CATGGDFQEYTGELFF
TRBJ2-7 few TRBV6-1 . TGTGCCAGCAGTGAAGCCGGGAGGCAGTACTTC CASSEAGRQYF
TRBJ1-3 few TRBV2 . TGTGCCAGCACCCTGTCGAGGGGAGGACTCTCTGGAAACACCATATATTTT CASTLSRGGLSGNTIYF
TRBJ2-7 . TRBV2 TRBD1 TGTGCCACCAGGAGACAGGGGAACTCCTACGAGCAGTACTTC CATRRQGNSYEQYF
TRBJ2-3 . TRBV11-3 TRBD2 TGTGCCAGCAGCTTAGACGGGGGGGCAGATACGCAGTATTTT CASSLDGGADTQYF
TRBJ2-2 . TRBV5-1 TRBD2 TGCGCCAGCAAGGTCCAAGCGGGGCTTGACTCGGAGCTGTTTTTT CASKVQAGLDSELFF
TRBJ1-2 . TRBV12-5 . TGTGCTAGTGGTTTGGATCTGGGCGTCGATGGCTACACCTTC CASGLDLGVDGYTF
TRBJ2-3 few TRBV5-6 . TGTGCCAGCAGCTTGGGGGGGCCCGCAGATACGCAGTATTTT CASSLGGPADTQYF
TRBJ2-7 . TRBV28 . TGTGCCAGCAGTCTCGGGACACTCTACGAGCAGTACTTC CASSLGTLYEQYF
TRBJ1-2 . TRBV9 TRBD1 TGTGCCAGCAGCGTAGGGGGGGGACAGGGACCTCGCGGCTACACCTTC CASSVGGGQGPRGYTF
TRBJ1-1 . TRBV10-3 . TGTGCCATCAGTGAGTCGAGGCACAACACTGAAGCTTTCTTT CAISESRHNTEAFF
TRBJ2-3 . TRBV27 . TGTGCCAGCACTCCTTTGGGCGGGGATAGCACAGATACGCAGTATTTT CASTPLGGDSTDTQYF
TRBJ1-2 few TRBV7-6 TRBD1 TGTGCCAGCAGCCCCCGGGACAGGGGGGGAAGGGTCGACGGCTACACCTTC CASSPRDRGGRVDGYTF
TRBJ2-1 few TRBV27 . TGTGCCAGCAGTTTATCTCACAGGTCTTACAATGAGCAGTTCTTC CASSLSHRSYNEQFF
TRBJ2-7 . TRBV5-8 TRBD2 TGTGCCAGCAGCGCGAGCGGGGGGCCCTCCTACGAGCAGTACTTC CASSASGGPSYEQYF
TRBJ1-2 once TRBV4-1 . TGCGCCAGCAACTCCAACGAGGAGTACCGCTTCTATGGCTACACCTTC CASNSNEEYRFYGYTF
TRBJ2-3 once TRBV5-7 TRBD2 TGTGCCAGCAGCTTACGGGGGGTTAGCACAGATACGCAGTATTTT CASSLRGVSTDTQYF
TRBJ2-7 . TRBV9 . TGTGCCAGCAGCGTAAGCCAATCCTACGAGCAGTACTTC CASSVSQSYEQYF
TRBJ2-7 . TRBV28 . TGTGCCAGCAGTTTATCAATTCCCTACGAGCAGTACTTC CASSLSIPYEQYF
TRBJ2-5 once TRBV27 . TGTGCCAGCAGGGGAGGCCGTGAGGGGGAGACCCAGTACTTC CASRGGREGETQYF
TRBJ2-5 . TRBV25-1 . TGTGCCAGCAGTGAATATATTAACAGCCTCATACAAGAGACCCAGTACTTC CASSEYINSLIQETQYF
TRBJ2-3 . TRBV6-5 . TGTGCCAGCAGTTACGCTAGAAACAGGGTTCCAGATACGCAGTATTTT CASSYARNRVPDTQYF
TRBJ2-7 . TRBV15 . TGTGCCACCAGCAGAGGACAAGGCTACTCCTACGAGCAGTACTTC CATSRGQGYSYEQYF
TRBJ2-7 once TRBV4-2 TRBD2 TGTGCCAGCAGCCATTATAGCGGGGGGCCCTCCTACGAGCAGTACTTC CASSHYSGGPSYEQYF
TRBJ1-4 few TRBV5-1 TRBD1 TGCGCCAGCAGCTTTCGGACAGGGACTAATGAAAAACTGTTTTTT CASSFRTGTNEKLFF
TRBJ2-5 once TRBV4-1 TRBD2 TGCGCCAGCAGCCAGGGACTAGCGGATCAAGAGACCCAGTACTTC CASSQGLADQETQYF
TRBJ2-2 . TRBV5-1 TRBD2 TGCGCCAGCAGCTTGGTTAGCGGGGGGTCGTCGGGGGAGCTGTTTTTT CASSLVSGGSSGELFF
TRBJ2-5 . TRBV6-5 TRBD1 TGTGCCAGCAGTAAGCCGGACAGGGGTCTTCGAACCCAGTACTTC CASSKPDRGLRTQYF
TRBJ2-4 . TRBV20-1 . TGCAGTGCCCCTGGGGGGAACTTC CSAPGGNF
TRBJ2-5 . TRBV2 TRBD1 TGTGCCAGCACAACGGACAGGGGCAGGAAGACCCAGTACTTC CASTTDRGRKTQYF
TRBJ2-1 . TRBV5-4 TRBD2 TGTGCCAGCAGCTTGGCTCGGGCGGGGGGCTACAATGAGCAGTTCTTC CASSLARAGGYNEQFF
TRBJ2-1 . TRBV19 . TGTGCCAGTAGTACCGCTCACAGTAATGAGCAGTTCTTC CASSTAHSNEQFF
TRBJ2-2 . TRBV4-1 TRBD1 TGCGCCAGCAAAGGGGGCTACACCGGGGAGCTGTTTTTT CASKGGYTGELFF